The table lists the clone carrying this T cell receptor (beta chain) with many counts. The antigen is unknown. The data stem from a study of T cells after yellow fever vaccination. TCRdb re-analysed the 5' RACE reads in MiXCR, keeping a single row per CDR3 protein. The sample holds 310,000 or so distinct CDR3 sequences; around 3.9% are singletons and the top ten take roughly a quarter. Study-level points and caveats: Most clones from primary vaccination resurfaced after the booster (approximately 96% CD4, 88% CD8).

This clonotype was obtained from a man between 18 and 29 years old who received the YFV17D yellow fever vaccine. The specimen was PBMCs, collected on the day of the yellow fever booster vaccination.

This CDR3 reads CAIGIPQGLGTEAFF. In DNA, the CDR3 is TGTGCCATTGGAATTCCCCAGGGCTTGGGTACTGAAGCTTTCTTT. V and J are TRBV10-3 and TRBJ1-1, with a tentative D call TRBD1 (5 bases). Germline CDR1 ENHRY, CDR2 SYGVKD. This CDR3 has 15 residues. Trimming stripped 9 bases from V and 5 bases from J, with 22 bases between.